Listed below are T cell receptor beta chains from one sample, sequenced in a study of T cell responses to AZD1222 COVID-19 vaccine. Profiled with immunoSEQ multiplex PCR; TCRdb holds only in-frame clones, not every one. Here the sample spans around 99,000 clones, around 90% being singletons. The sample was peripheral blood, taken 28 days after the second AZD1222 dose. These TCRs come from an adult who received the AZD1222 COVID-19 vaccine. CDR3s include the opening cysteine and the closing phenylalanine or tryptophan. The D gene is left open where the match is weak. Size tells how often a clone was seen (once, few, many) or the class of an expanded clone, and some rows leave it out.

>TRBJ2-1|17|.|.|TRBV4-1
CASSLGQPGSSYNEQFF
TGCGCCAGCAGCCTAGGACAGCCAGGAAGCTCCTACAATGAGCAGTTCTTC
>TRBJ2-3|15|TRBD2|.|TRBV9
CASSSRTSGIDTQYF
TGTGCCAGCAGCTCAAGGACTAGCGGGATAGATACGCAGTATTTT
>TRBJ2-7|17|TRBD1|.|TRBV7-8
CASSLGWTGPLVYEQYF
TGTGCCAGCAGCTTAGGATGGACAGGCCCTTTGGTCTACGAGCAGTACTTC
>TRBJ1-5|21|.|.|TRBV12-2
CASRLGTWTGGGLYSNQPQHF
TGTGCAAGTCGCTTAGGGACCTGGACAGGGGGCGGGCTGTATAGCAATCAGCCCCAGCATTTT
>TRBJ2-7|14|TRBD1|.|TRBV3-1/TRBV3-2
CASSQVQGAGEQYF
TGTGCCAGCAGCCAGGTACAGGGGGCGGGGGAGCAGTACTTC
>TRBJ2-5|11|.|.|TRBV5-4
CASSFGQTQYF
TGTGCCAGCAGCTTTGGACAGACCCAGTACTTC
>TRBJ1-4|13|.|.|TRBV27
CASSGYVTEKLFF
TGTGCCAGCAGTGGCTACGTGACTGAAAAACTGTTTTTT
>TRBJ1-4|16|.|.|TRBV4-3
CASRPFTGTGNEKLFF
TGCGCCAGCAGGCCGTTTACGGGCACAGGAAATGAAAAACTGTTTTTT
>TRBJ2-1|15|TRBD2|.|TRBV18
CASSQTGTSNPEQFF
TGTGCCAGCTCACAAACCGGGACTAGCAACCCTGAGCAGTTCTTC
>TRBJ2-5|13|.|once|TRBV7-6
CASSRRDWGTQYF
TGTGCCAGCAGCCGAAGGGACTGGGGGACCCAGTACTTC
>TRBJ1-5|17|TRBD1|once|TRBV28
CASSFISPRTGTQPQHF
TGTGCCAGCAGTTTCATCTCACCTCGGACAGGGACGCAGCCCCAGCATTTT
>TRBJ2-3|14|.|.|TRBV9
CASSGGGVTDTQYF
TGTGCCAGCAGCGGCGGCGGCGTCACAGATACGCAGTATTTT
>TRBJ1-2|15|TRBD1|.|TRBV5-1
CASRSHRDREDGYTF
TGCGCCAGCCGTTCACACCGGGACAGGGAAGATGGCTACACCTTC
>TRBJ2-3|18|TRBD1|.|TRBV4-3
CASSQDSPDRAGTDTQYF
TGCGCCAGCAGCCAAGATTCCCCGGACAGGGCGGGCACAGATACGCAGTATTTT
>TRBJ1-1|13|.|.|TRBV7-8
CASSLAGPTEAFF
TGTGCCAGCAGCTTAGCGGGCCCCACTGAAGCTTTCTTT
>TRBJ1-1|18|.|few|TRBV7-6
CASSLAPGRATRNTEAFF
TGTGCCAGCAGCTTAGCACCGGGCAGGGCTACGAGGAACACTGAAGCTTTCTTT
>TRBJ2-1|14|.|.|TRBV19
CASNHLSRANEQFF
TGTGCCAGTAATCACCTCTCTAGGGCCAATGAGCAGTTCTTC
>TRBJ2-3|16|TRBD2|.|TRBV4-2
CASSQARRGGTDTQYF
TGTGCCAGCAGCCAAGCGCGGCGCGGGGGGACAGATACGCAGTATTTT
>TRBJ2-7|13|.|.|TRBV18
CASSPPGMYEQYF
TGTGCCAGCTCACCGCCAGGGATGTACGAGCAGTACTTC
>TRBJ2-5|15|TRBD1|.|TRBV18
CASSPPGQAQETQYF
TGTGCCAGCTCACCTCCAGGACAGGCCCAAGAGACCCAGTACTTC
>TRBJ1-1|14|TRBD1|.|TRBV2
CASRGDRLRTEAFF
TGTGCCAGCAGAGGGGACAGGTTGCGCACTGAAGCTTTCTTT
>TRBJ2-2|15|.|.|TRBV30
CAWSPTSGVFGELFF
TGTGCCTGGAGCCCAACTTCGGGGGTATTTGGGGAGCTGTTTTTT
>TRBJ2-1|13|TRBD1|.|TRBV11-2
CASSSDRANEQFF
TGTGCCAGCAGCAGCGACAGGGCCAATGAGCAGTTCTTC
>TRBJ1-2|16|.|.|TRBV6-1
CASSERSFWGIYGYTF
TGTGCCAGCAGTGAAAGATCCTTCTGGGGGATCTATGGCTACACCTTC
>TRBJ2-1|11|.|.|TRBV2
CASSPRREQFF
TGTGCCAGCAGTCCTAGGAGGGAGCAGTTCTTC
>TRBJ2-7|9|.|.|TRBV10-3
CAKPYEQYF
TGTGCCAAACCCTACGAGCAGTACTTC
>TRBJ2-7|14|.|.|TRBV6-2/TRBV6-3
CASSYSIGGYEQYF
TGTGCCAGCAGTTACTCGATTGGGGGTTACGAGCAGTACTTC
>TRBJ2-7|14|TRBD1|.|TRBV5-5
CASSLGQGAHEQYF
TGTGCCAGCAGCTTGGGACAGGGGGCCCACGAGCAGTACTTC
>TRBJ2-7|13|.|few|TRBV7-2
CASSLANDYEQYF
TGTGCCAGCAGCTTAGCGAATGACTACGAGCAGTACTTC